One sample yielded the 4 T cell receptor beta chains listed below, sequenced in a study of tumor and adjacent non-tumor tissue in lung cancer. RNA was extracted from bulk tissue without any cell sorting. Three rounds of nested PCR, following a modified ARM-PCR protocol, produced the TCRbeta library. TCRdb used MiXCR to reprocess the multiplex PCR reads, holding one entry per CDR3 protein. The repertoire consists of approximately 130,000 distinct CDR3 sequences, with around three fifths occurring once and the leading ten covering over 10%. Sequencing was performed on lung tumor tissue. The receptors come from a man aged 25-40 years with non-small cell lung cancer.

This clonotype was seen only a few times. The chain couples TRBV20-1 to TRBJ2-7; 9 positions agree with TRBD1. The CDR3 has 13 residues. Germline values: CDR1 DFQATT, CDR2 SNEGSKA (reference sequence). Unmatched junction bases numbered 8, after V lost 6 bases and J lost 5 bases. The CDR3 protein is CSAPGQGFNEQYF. CDR3 sequence (DNA): TGCAGTGCCCCGGGACAGGGCTTCAACGAGCAGTACTTC.

About this clonotype: The junction departs from the called germline gene at one end, perhaps through a read error. This sequence joins TRBV20-1 and TRBJ2-1; 8 bases map to TRBD2. CDR1 and CDR2 (germline): DFQATT, SNEGSKA (reference sequence). CDR3 length equals 14 residues. CDR3 residues: CSARAAGGHSEQIF. For the CDR3, the DNA is TGCAGTGCCCGGGCCGCGGGAGGCCACAGTGAGCAGATCTTC.

This chain uses TRBV4-1 with TRBJ2-2; the match to TRBD2 covers 10 bases. The trim removed 4 bases at V and 9 bases at J, leaving 14 bases unmatched. This CDR3 spans 17 amino acids. Germline assignment: CDR1 MGHRA and CDR2 YSYEKL. CDR3 nucleotide sequence: TGCGCCAGCAGCCCTTCCTCTAGCGGGGGCCAAGGCCGGGAGCTGTTTTTT. It specifies CASSPSSSGGQGRELFF.

With regard to this clonotype: The conserved phenylalanine or tryptophan is not found at the CDR3 terminus, so this likely reflects a read error. This sequence joins TRBV4-2 and TRBJ2-2; D gene ambiguous. Per the germline V gene, CDR1 is LGHNA and CDR2 is YNFKEQ. The CDR3 is 16 residues long. Written as DNA, the CDR3 is TGTGCCAGTAGCCAAGAGGAAAGCTGGGTAGACGGGGAGCTGTTTTAT. It encodes CASSQEESWVDGELFY.